This TCR beta chain was documented in a study of blood T cell repertoires in COVID-19. Trimming stripped 3 bases from V and 2 bases from J, with 10 bases between. CDR1 and CDR2 (germline): LNHDA, SQIVND (reference sequence). The CDR3 contains 14 residues. In the original processing: Researchers report that nucleated cell counts were estimated from reference gene primer amplification. Sequencing used immunoSEQ multiplex PCR; TCRdb keeps in-frame clones, though not all of them. That table supplies the V and J calls and clone size; D and trimming were determined from the DNA. The repertoire holds some 130,000 clones, with roughly 87% as singletons. A few counts support this clone.

This receptor was taken from a man between 25 and 39 years old who had recovered from COVID-19. Sequenced sample: PBMCs or T cells enriched from blood (not recorded which). The rearrangement links TRBV19 to TRBJ1-2; D possibly corresponds to TRBD1 (6 bases). The CDR3 region is CASSMVGQNYGYTF. The CDR3 bases are TGTGCCAGTAGTATGGTTGGACAGAACTATGGCTACACCTTC.